Listed below are T cell receptor beta chains from one sample, sequenced in a study of breast tumors, draining lymph nodes, adjacent tissues. From the multiplex PCR reads, TCRdb called clonotypes with MiXCR, one entry per CDR3 protein. The profile shows around 190,000 distinct CDR3 sequences, 30% to 35% of them singletons. Sequenced input: axillary lymph node tissue. The receptors stem from a female donor with breast cancer. Some clones in this sample may be carry-over from other donors' samples. CDR3s include the opening cysteine and the closing phenylalanine or tryptophan. D genes are given only for firm matches. Clone size is stated in some rows and not others, as once, few, many or a class when expanded.

TRBV6-6	many	NA	TRBJ2-3	CASSYVLTDTQYF	TGTGCCAGCAGTTACGTCCTCACAGATACGCAGTATTTT
TRBV12-3/TRBV12-4	many	NA	TRBJ2-5	CASSLGGGEETQYF	TGTGCCAGCAGTTTAGGGGGCGGAGAAGAGACCCAGTACTTC
TRBV7-9	many	NA	TRBJ1-2	CASSLGVVNYGYTF	TGTGCCAGCAGCTTAGGGGTTGTGAACTATGGCTACACCTTC
TRBV7-7	NA	TRBD1	TRBJ2-5	CASSPHIGQGAGETQYF	TGTGCTAGCAGCCCACACATTGGACAGGGGGCCGGGGAGACCCAGTACTTC
TRBV18	many	NA	TRBJ1-6	CASSPPVGRNMGSNSPLHF	TGTGCCAGCTCACCACCAGTGGGACGGAACATGGGGAGTAATTCACCCCTCCACTTT
TRBV7-2	NA	TRBD1	TRBJ2-7	CASTESGTGGGKYGQYF	TGTGCCAGCACCGAATCTGGGACAGGGGGCGGTAAGTACGGGCAGTACTTC
TRBV25-1	few	NA	TRBJ1-1	CASSEFGQTEAFF	TGTGCCAGCAGTGAATTCGGACAGACCGAAGCTTTCTTT
TRBV9	many	NA	TRBJ2-3	CASSGQQGGGTDTQYF	TGTGCCAGCAGCGGCCAGCAGGGGGGGGGCACAGATACGCAGTATTTT
TRBV7-9	NA	NA	TRBJ1-3	CASSLAGGPSSGNPIYF	TGTGCCAGCAGCTTAGCGGGGGGGCCGAGCTCTGGAAACCCCATATATTTT
TRBV6-5	NA	TRBD1	TRBJ1-3	CASSHSAHNRGTGNTIYF	TGTGCCAGCAGTCACTCGGCCCACAACAGGGGGACCGGAAACACCATATATTTT
TRBV15	many	TRBD2	TRBJ2-3	CATSRAGTSFDTQYF	TGTGCCACCAGCAGAGCCGGGACTAGCTTTGATACGCAGTATTTT
TRBV4-2	many	NA	TRBJ2-2	CASSQALGELFF	TGTGCCAGCAGCCAAGCGCTAGGGGAGCTGTTTTTT
TRBV27	few	NA	TRBJ2-2	CASSLLGQNTGELFF	TGTGCCAGCAGTTTATTGGGACAGAACACCGGGGAGCTGTTTTTT
TRBV20-1	many	TRBD1	TRBJ2-1	CSASPGQYNEQFF	TGCAGTGCTAGCCCGGGACAGTACAATGAGCAGTTCTTC
TRBV18	many	NA	TRBJ1-5	CASSPDRLSNQPQHF	TGTGCCAGCTCACCCGACAGACTTAGCAATCAGCCCCAGCATTTT
TRBV9	many	NA	TRBJ2-7	CASSVVWSSYEQYF	TGTGCCAGCAGCGTAGTATGGAGCTCCTACGAGCAGTACTTC
TRBV12-3/TRBV12-4	few	NA	TRBJ2-1	CASSCPRTRRFF	TGTGCCAGCAGTTGCCCCCGGACAAGGAGGTTCTTC
TRBV18	many	NA	TRBJ2-2	CASSQARGLGELFF	TGTGCCAGCTCCCAAGCCAGGGGCCTCGGGGAGCTGTTTTTT
TRBV6-1	few	TRBD2	TRBJ2-1	CASKILASGIPNEQFF	TGTGCCAGCAAGATTCTAGCTAGCGGGATTCCCAATGAGCAGTTCTTC
TRBV9	many	TRBD2	TRBJ2-3	CASSVAGGPDTQYF	TGTGCCAGCAGCGTAGCGGGGGGGCCTGATACGCAGTATTTT
TRBV6-1	many	NA	TRBJ1-3	CASSGGPISGNTIYF	TGTGCCAGCAGTGGGGGACCGATCTCTGGAAACACCATATATTTT
TRBV10-3	NA	TRBD1	TRBJ1-1	CAIKDRANTEAFF	TGTGCCATCAAGGACAGGGCGAACACTGAAGCTTTCTTT
TRBV6-5	NA	NA	TRBJ1-1	CASSYPEGTEAFF	TGTGCCAGCAGTTATCCCGAAGGCACTGAAGCTTTCTTT
TRBV25-1	many	TRBD2	TRBJ2-2	CASSEIAGPNTGELFF	TGTGCCAGCAGTGAAATAGCGGGCCCGAACACCGGGGAGCTGTTTTTT
TRBV2	NA	NA	TRBJ1-1	CASSDWGGQTNTEAFF	TGTGCCAGCAGTGATTGGGGCGGACAGACGAACACTGAAGCTTTCTTT
TRBV6-6	NA	NA	TRBJ2-5	CASSYSTELEGWRGTQYF	TGTGCCAGCAGTTACTCGACCGAACTAGAGGGGTGGAGGGGGACCCAGTACTTC
TRBV11-1	few	NA	TRBJ2-1	CASSGCNEQFF	TGTGCCAGCAGCGGTTGCAATGAGCAGTTCTTC
TRBV5-4	once	NA	TRBJ2-1	CASSLATSRSSYDEQFF	TGTGCCAGCAGCTTGGCCACATCGCGCAGCTCCTACGATGAGCAGTTCTTC